This record covers a single T cell receptor (beta chain). The antigen this receptor binds is unknown. Base qualities are not at hand, and no much larger clone is one base apart. The approximately 39 donors, aged about 6 to 100 years, were systemically healthy Caucasian individuals from Russia. Each donor gave around 9.5 milliliters of peripheral blood, collected into EDTA-treated Vacutainer tubes. Ficoll-Paque density-gradient centrifugation was used to isolate PBMCs, with at least 6 million per sample. Total RNA, at least 6 micrograms per sample, was extracted from PBMCs with Trizol reagent. Naive CD45RAhigh/CD27high T cell percentages were measured by flow cytometry on a PBMC aliquot from every donor. The source of the sample is a study of blood T cells in healthy people across ages (dated by TCRdb to between 2014 and 2016). Notes on the research overall: In model experiments, roughly one uniquely barcoded TCR beta cDNA molecule per two T cells was captured by template switching. Using deep sequencing normalized with unique cDNA molecular identifiers, the study measured how TCR beta repertoire diversity changes with age. The donors were split into four age groups: young (average approximately 16 years), middle-aged (39), aged (over 55) and long-lived (more than 80). Donors of different ages were randomly distributed across sequencing lanes to avoid experimental bias. For two donors (one aged 18 to 30 and one aged 80 or older), the study analyzed two additional independent replicas of 1 million unique cDNA reads from the same blood draw.

Libraries were made using 5' RACE. The instrument given in TCRdb is Illumina HiSeq 2500. A second PCR of roughly 6 to 11 cycles was run with a J-beta primer mix and a sample-barcoded 5' primer. A template-switch 5' adaptor carrying 12 random nucleotides introduced a unique molecular identifier onto each TCR beta cDNA molecule. At least 2.5 million CDR3-containing paired-end reads were obtained from each sample. All of the RNA was converted into first-strand cDNA using the Mint cDNA synthesis kit, with a TRBC-specific oligonucleotide serving as the primer. All cDNA was treated with uracil-DNA glycosylase and then went through a first 18-cycle PCR with the universal primers M1SS and BC2_uni_R. In the original analysis: Normalization of each sample was performed by random selection of 1 million high-quality reads, each carrying a distinct molecular identifier. Reads sharing molecular identifiers were discarded rather than binned into consensus sequences. MiTCR, set to a Q25 quality threshold and the strictest error-elimination algorithm, was used for CDR3 identification, clonotype clustering and error correction. A nonparametric unseen species model with Euler transformation was used to estimate a lower bound on total TCR beta diversity. The public sequencing data were trimmed at Q25 with fastp and processed into clonotypes with MiXCR by TCRdb, which kept only in-frame beta chains. Every CDR3 protein is listed once, alongside the most common genes and DNA of its rows. These V and J calls derive from TCRdb rather than the authors' analysis. For this sample the table gives roughly 800,000 distinct CDR3 sequences, of which roughly 64% were detected only once. The top ten constitute around 22% of the sample.

General conclusions and limits of the study: As age increased, observed TCR beta diversity per million T cells dropped in a roughly linear way, and a significant reduction was already evident by age 40. Bulk unsorted PBMC profiling prevented conclusive comparison of naive and antigen-experienced compartments. Compared with the aged group, the long-lived group had more naive CD4+ T cells, fewer expanded clones and increased TCR diversity, a pattern suggesting age selection. A strong correlation was found between observed TCR beta diversity and the percentage of naive T cells measured by flow cytometry. Total diversity estimates from one million sequenced T cells were considered lower bounds and underestimates. The CMV infection status of donors was not known, potentially confounding age-related changes in expanded clonotypes.

The sequence came from a man in his thirties or forties in good health. The sequenced sample consisted of blood.

The DNA reads as follows: TGCAGTGCTAGCCTCGGGACAGTCGACTACGAGCAGTACTTC. Translated, it gives CSASLGTVDYEQYF. This chain is built from TRBV20-1 and TRBJ2-4, with 7 middle bases fitting TRBD1. The DNA end is more similar to TRBJ2-7, so the J call may be wrong. According to the germline V gene (reference sequence), CDR1 reads DFQATT and CDR2 reads SNEGSKA. The CDR3 runs 14 residues from the cysteine to the phenylalanine. The kept DNA is CDR3 alone, 42 bases in frame from the first base.